This T cell receptor (beta chain) originates from a study of OX40 agonist ivuxolimab in advanced cancers. Study background: With ivuxolimab, an agonistic anti-OX40 (CD134) antibody, patients were treated. Enrolled patients in dose escalation had cancers that were hepatocellular carcinoma, melanoma, renal cell or head and neck cancer.

The CDR3 sequence is 14 residues long. Germline CDR1 is MNHEY and CDR2 is SMNVEV (reference sequence). J was trimmed by 3 bases and V by 6 bases; bases with no gene match: 8. Only in-frame clones appear in the TCRdb table, and some are missing; sequencing was by immunoSEQ multiplex PCR. In the table there are fewer than 100,000 clones, roughly 92% of which are singletons. On this clone itself: No antigen is known for it.

Study outcomes and limitations: The CD4+ and CD8+ T cells in the blood had expanded clonally by week 6 at 0.1 to 3.0 mg/kg.

Sequenced here: CD4+ or CD8+ T cells sorted from blood, sampled in a trial of the OX40 agonist ivuxolimab. This TCR was recovered from an adult with an advanced solid tumor such as melanoma, head and neck, liver or kidney cancer. V usage is TRBV27 and J usage is TRBJ2-7, with TRBD2 matching over 7 bases. CDR3 amino acids: CASSNGLVNYEQYF. CDR3 in DNA: TGTGCCAGCAGCAACGGACTAGTCAACTACGAGCAGTACTTC.